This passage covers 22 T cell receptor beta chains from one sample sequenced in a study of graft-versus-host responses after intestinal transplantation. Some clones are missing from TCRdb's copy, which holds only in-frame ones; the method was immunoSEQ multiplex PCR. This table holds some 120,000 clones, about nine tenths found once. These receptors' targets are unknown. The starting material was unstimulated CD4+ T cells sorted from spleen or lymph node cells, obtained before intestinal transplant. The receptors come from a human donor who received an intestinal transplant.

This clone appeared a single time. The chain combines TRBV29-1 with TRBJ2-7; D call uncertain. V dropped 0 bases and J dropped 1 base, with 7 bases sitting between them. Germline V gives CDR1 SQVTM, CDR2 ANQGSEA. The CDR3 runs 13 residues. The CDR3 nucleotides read TGCAGCGTTGAAGATGGCGGTTCCTACGAGCAGTACTTC. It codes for CSVEDGGSYEQYF.

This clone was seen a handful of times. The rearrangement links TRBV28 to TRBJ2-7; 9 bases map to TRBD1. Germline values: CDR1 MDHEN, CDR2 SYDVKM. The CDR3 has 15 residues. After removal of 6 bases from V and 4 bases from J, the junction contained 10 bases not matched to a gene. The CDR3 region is CASRLTGTGFYEQYF. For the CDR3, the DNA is TGTGCCAGCAGACTCACCGGGACAGGGTTTTACGAGCAGTACTTC.

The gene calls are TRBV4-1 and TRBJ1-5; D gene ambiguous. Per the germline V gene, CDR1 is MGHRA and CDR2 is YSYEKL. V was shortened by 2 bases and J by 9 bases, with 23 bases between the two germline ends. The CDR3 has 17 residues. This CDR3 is CASSQFPNSPPPRPQHF. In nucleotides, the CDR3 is TGCGCCAGCAGCCAATTTCCAAACTCCCCTCCGCCGCGGCCCCAGCATTTT.

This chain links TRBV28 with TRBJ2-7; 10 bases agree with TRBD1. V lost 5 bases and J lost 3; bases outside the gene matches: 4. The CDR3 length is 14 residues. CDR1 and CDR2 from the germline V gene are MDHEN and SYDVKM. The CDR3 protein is CASSPWTGGYEQYF. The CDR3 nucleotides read TGTGCCAGCAGTCCTTGGACAGGGGGCTACGAGCAGTACTTC.

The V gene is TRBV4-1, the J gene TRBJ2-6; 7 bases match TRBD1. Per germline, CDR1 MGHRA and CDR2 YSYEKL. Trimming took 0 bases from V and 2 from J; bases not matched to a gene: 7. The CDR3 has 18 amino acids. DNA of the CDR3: TGCGCCAGCAGCCAAGATCTAGGGCAGGGGGCTGGGGCCAACGTCCTGACTTTC. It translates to CASSQDLGQGAGANVLTF.

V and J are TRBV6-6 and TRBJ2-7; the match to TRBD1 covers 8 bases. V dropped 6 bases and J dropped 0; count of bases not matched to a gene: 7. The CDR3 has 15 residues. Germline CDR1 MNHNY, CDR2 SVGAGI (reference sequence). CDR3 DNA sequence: TGTGCCAGCAGACCCGGGACAGGTGCCTCCTACGAGCAGTACTTC. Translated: CASRPGTGASYEQYF.

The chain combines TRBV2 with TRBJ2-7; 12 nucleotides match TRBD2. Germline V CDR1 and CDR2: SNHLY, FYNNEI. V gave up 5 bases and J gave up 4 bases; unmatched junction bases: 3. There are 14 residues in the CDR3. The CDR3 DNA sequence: TGTGCCAGCAGTTTGACTAGCGGGAGTTACGAGCAGTACTTC. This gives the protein CASSLTSGSYEQYF.

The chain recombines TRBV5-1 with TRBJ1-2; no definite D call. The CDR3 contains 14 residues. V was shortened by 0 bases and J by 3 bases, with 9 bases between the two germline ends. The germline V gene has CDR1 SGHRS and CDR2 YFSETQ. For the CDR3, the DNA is TGCGCCAGCAGCTTGGGTTGGGCCGACTATGGCTACACCTTC. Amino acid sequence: CASSLGWADYGYTF.

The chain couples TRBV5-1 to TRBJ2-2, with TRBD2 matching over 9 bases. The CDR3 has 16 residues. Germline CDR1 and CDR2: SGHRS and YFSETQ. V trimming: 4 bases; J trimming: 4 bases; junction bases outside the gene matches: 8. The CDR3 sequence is CASSPNSGSVTGELFF. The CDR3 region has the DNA TGCGCCAGCAGCCCAAATAGCGGGAGCGTCACCGGGGAGCTGTTTTTT.

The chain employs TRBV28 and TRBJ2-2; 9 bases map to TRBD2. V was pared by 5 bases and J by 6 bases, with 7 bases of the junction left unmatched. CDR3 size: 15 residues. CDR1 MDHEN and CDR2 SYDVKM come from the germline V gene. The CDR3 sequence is CASSPSGRLSGELFF. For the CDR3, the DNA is TGTGCCAGCAGTCCCAGCGGGAGGTTATCCGGGGAGCTGTTTTTT.

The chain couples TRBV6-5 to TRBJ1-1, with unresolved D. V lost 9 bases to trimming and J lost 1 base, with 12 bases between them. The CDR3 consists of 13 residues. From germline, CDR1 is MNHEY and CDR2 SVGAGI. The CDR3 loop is CASWEVRNTEAFF. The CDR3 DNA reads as TGTGCCAGTTGGGAGGTCAGGAACACTGAAGCTTTCTTT.

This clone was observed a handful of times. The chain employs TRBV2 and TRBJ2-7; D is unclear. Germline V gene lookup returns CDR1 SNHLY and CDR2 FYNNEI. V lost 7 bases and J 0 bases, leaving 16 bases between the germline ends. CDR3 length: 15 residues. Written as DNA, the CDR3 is TGTGCCAGCACCGTCCGGTTTCCAAGCTCCTACGAGCAGTACTTC. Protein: CASTVRFPSSYEQYF.

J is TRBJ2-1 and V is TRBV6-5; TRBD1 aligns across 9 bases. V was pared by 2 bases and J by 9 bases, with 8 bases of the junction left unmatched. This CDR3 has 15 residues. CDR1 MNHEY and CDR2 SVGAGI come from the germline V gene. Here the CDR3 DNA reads TGTGCCAGCAGTTACAGGAGACAGGGGGTTCGTGAGCAGTTCTTC. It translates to CASSYRRQGVREQFF.

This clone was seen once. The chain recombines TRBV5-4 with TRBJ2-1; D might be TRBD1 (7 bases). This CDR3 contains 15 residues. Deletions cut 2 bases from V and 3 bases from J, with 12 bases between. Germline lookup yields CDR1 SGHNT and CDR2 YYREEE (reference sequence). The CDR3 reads CASSFSGGIYNEQFF. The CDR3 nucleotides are TGTGCCAGCAGCTTTTCAGGGGGGATCTACAATGAGCAGTTCTTC.

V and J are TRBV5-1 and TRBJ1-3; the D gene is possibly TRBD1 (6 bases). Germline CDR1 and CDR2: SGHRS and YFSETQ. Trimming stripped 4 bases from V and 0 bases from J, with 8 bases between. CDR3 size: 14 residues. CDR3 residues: CASSLGGSGNTIYF. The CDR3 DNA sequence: TGCGCCAGCAGCCTAGGGGGCTCTGGAAACACCATATATTTT.

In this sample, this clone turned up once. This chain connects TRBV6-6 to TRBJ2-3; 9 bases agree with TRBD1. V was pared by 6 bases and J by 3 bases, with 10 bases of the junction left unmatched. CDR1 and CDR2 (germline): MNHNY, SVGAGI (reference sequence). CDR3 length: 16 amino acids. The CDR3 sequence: CASSPGGQGSTDTQYF. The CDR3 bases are TGTGCCAGCAGCCCCGGGGGACAGGGAAGTACAGATACGCAGTATTTT.

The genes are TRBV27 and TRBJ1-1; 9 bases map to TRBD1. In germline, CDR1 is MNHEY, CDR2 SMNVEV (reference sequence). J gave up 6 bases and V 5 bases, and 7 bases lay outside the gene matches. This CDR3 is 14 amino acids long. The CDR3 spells CASSPGQGTPEAFF. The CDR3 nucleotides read TGTGCCAGCAGTCCTGGACAGGGGACTCCTGAAGCTTTCTTT.

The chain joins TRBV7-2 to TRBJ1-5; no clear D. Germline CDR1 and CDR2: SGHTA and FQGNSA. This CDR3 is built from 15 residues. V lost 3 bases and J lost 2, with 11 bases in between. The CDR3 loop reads CASSLRGMGNQPQHF. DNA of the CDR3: TGTGCCAGCAGCTTGCGGGGAATGGGCAATCAGCCCCAGCATTTT. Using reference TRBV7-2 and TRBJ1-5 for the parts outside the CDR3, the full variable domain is GAGVSQSPSNKVTEKGKDVELRCDPISGHTALYWYRQSLGQGLEFLIYFQGNSAPDKSGLPSDRFSAERTGGSVSTLTIQRTQQEDSAVYLCASSLRGMGNQPQHFGDGTRLSIL.

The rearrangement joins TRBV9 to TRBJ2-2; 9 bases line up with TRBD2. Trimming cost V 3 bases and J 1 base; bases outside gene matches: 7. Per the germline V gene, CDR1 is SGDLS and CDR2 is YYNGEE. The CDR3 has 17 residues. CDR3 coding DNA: TGTGCCAGCAGCGCATGGGGACTAGCCGTGAACACCGGGGAGCTGTTTTTT. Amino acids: CASSAWGLAVNTGELFF.

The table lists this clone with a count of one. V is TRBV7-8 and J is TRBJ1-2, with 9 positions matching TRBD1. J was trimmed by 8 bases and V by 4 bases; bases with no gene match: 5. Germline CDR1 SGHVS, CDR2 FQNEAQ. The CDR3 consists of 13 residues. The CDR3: CASSSQGARGYTF. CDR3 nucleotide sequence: TGTGCCAGCAGCTCACAGGGGGCGCGGGGCTACACCTTC. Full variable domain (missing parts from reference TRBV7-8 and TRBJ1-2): GAGVSQSPRYKVAKRGQDVALRCDPISGHVSLFWYQQALGQGPEFLTYFQNEAQLDKSGLPSDRFFAERPEGSVSTLKIQRTQQEDSAVYLCASSSQGARGYTFGSGTRLTVV.

CDR3 amino acids: CASSPTPGRGAFEQYF. CDR3 DNA sequence: TGTGCCAGCTCACCAACTCCGGGGCGGGGGGCTTTCGAGCAGTACTTC. The chain has TRBV18 and TRBJ2-7; 8 bases line up with TRBD2. CDR1 and CDR2 (germline): KGHSH, LQKENI. Trimming took 2 bases from V and 6 from J; bases not matched to a gene: 12. The CDR3 is 16 amino acids. The full variable domain, rest sourced from reference TRBV18 and TRBJ2-7, is NAGVMQNPRHLVRRRGQEARLRCSPMKGHSHVYWYRQLPEEGLKFMVYLQKENIIDESGMPKERFSAEFPKEGPSILRIQQVVRGDSAAYFCASSPTPGRGAFEQYFGPGTRLTVT.

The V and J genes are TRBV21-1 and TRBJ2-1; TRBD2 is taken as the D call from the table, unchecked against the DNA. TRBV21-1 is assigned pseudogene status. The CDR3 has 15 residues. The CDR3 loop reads CASSKVRALLNEQFF. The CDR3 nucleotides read TGTGCCAGCAGCAAAGTACGAGCTCTACTCAATGAGCAGTTCTTC.